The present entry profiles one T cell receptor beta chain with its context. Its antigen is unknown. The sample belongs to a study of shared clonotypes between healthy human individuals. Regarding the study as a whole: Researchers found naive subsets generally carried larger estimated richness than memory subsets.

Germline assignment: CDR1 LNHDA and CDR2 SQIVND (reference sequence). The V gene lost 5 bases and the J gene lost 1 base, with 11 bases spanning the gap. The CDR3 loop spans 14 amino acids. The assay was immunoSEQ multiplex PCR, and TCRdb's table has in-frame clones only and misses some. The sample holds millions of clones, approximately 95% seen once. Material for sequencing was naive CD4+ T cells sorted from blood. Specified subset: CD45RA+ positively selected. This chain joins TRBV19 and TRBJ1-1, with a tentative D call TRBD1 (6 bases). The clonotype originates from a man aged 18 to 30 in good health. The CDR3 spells CASSPGAENTEAFF. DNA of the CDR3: TGTGCCAGTAGTCCAGGGGCCGAGAACACTGAAGCTTTCTTT.